The source of this T cell receptor (beta chain) is a study of blood T cells in healthy people across ages. Study-wide results and limits: Naive T cell percentage showed a strong correlation with TCR beta diversity.

This clonotype was seen only once. Its target is unknown. For the second PCR, which ran for about 6 to 11 cycles, a sample-barcoded 5' primer and a J-beta primer mix were used. The template-switch adaptor, which had 12 random nucleotides, put a tag on each cDNA molecule. TCRdb reanalysed the 5' RACE reads using MiXCR and keeps one entry per CDR3 protein. The table lists about 1.8 million distinct CDR3 sequences, roughly 49% of them singletons. Isolated per sample were at least 7 million PBMCs. In germline, CDR1 is DFQATT, CDR2 SNEGSKA (reference sequence). The CDR3 extends over 14 amino acids. The material sequenced was blood. This TCR came from a woman in her forties in good health. The V call is TRBV20-1, the J call TRBJ2-4; 8 positions agree with TRBD2. Gene TRBJ2-7 matches the end of the DNA better, so the J call may be wrong. The CDR3 sequence is CSALLAVASYEQYF. The CDR3 DNA is TGCAGTGCATTACTAGCGGTCGCCTCCTACGAGCAGTACTTC.